The 22 T cell receptor beta chains below all came from one sample that was sequenced in a study of glioma-infiltrating T cells. The iRepertoire nested amplicon-rescue multiplex PCR amplified TCR alpha and beta CDR3s from RNA. MiXCR was run by TCRdb on the multiplex PCR reads, yielding one entry per CDR3 protein. The sample includes about 410,000 distinct CDR3 sequences, 41% of them seen just once. The sequenced sample was glioma tissue, nonneoplastic brain tissue, or PBMCs (not recorded which). Receptors originate from a human donor with low-grade glioma or glioblastoma, undergoing nonglioma brain surgery, or in good health (not recorded which).

This chain links TRBV7-8 with TRBJ1-2, with 9 bases fitting TRBD1. Germline V gene data show CDR1 as SGHVS and CDR2 as FQNEAQ. V dropped 3 bases and J dropped 8; count of bases not matched to a gene: 10. The CDR3 has 15 amino acids. The CDR3 spells CASSLTHGTGMGYTF. The CDR3 DNA reads TGTGCCAGCAGCTTGACACACGGGACAGGGATGGGCTACACCTTC.

This chain uses TRBV6-2 or TRBV6-3 with TRBJ2-3; D unresolved. Germline loops: CDR1 MNHEY, CDR2 SVGEGT. The V gene lost 2 bases and the J gene lost 0 bases, with 15 bases spanning the gap. The CDR3 length is 17 residues. The CDR3 DNA sequence: TGTGCCAGCAGTTACGAACCCCCACTAATTAGCACAGATACGCAGTATTTT. This codes for CASSYEPPLISTDTQYF.

V and J are TRBV29-1 and TRBJ1-2, with 9 positions matching TRBD1. With V trimmed by 4 bases and J by 6 bases, 6 bases remained unmatched. The CDR3 covers 13 residues. CDR1 is SQVTM, CDR2 ANQGSEA, per germline. The CDR3 DNA reads TGCAGCGTTGCCGGGACAGGGTTACATGGCTACACCTTC. This translates into CSVAGTGLHGYTF.

The chain employs TRBV7-6 and TRBJ1-2, with 7 bases matching TRBD1. With V trimmed by 5 bases and J by 7 bases, 4 bases remained unmatched. CDR3 length equals 12 residues. CDR1 SGHVS and CDR2 FNYEAQ come from the germline V gene. The CDR3 DNA reads TGTGCCAGCAGCCCCTGGACAGGTGGCTACACCTTC. This translates into CASSPWTGGYTF.

This clonotype has a count of ten or more. This chain joins TRBV15 and TRBJ1-2; 7 bases match TRBD1. This CDR3 region has 13 residues. Germline-derived CDR1 and CDR2 are LNHNV and YYDKDF (reference sequence). V shed 5 bases, J shed 7 bases, and the junction held 7 bases outside the gene matches. The CDR3: CATSVRTGSGYTF. CDR3 coding DNA: TGTGCCACCAGCGTGCGGACAGGTAGTGGCTACACCTTC.

Comment on this clonotype: This may be a read error, as it is one base from a much larger clone. This sequence joins TRBV27 and TRBJ2-3; D gene ambiguous. Deletions cut 3 bases from V and 0 bases from J, with 13 bases between. Germline V CDR1 and CDR2: MNHEY, SMNVEV (reference sequence). This CDR3 has 16 residues. The CDR3 coding sequence is TGTGCCAGCAGTTTTCACAATTTTGGCAGCACAGATACGCAGTATTTT. Translated: CASSFHNFGSTDTQYF.

This sequence joins TRBV24-1 and TRBJ2-2; TRBD2 matches 8 bases. V gave up 3 bases and J gave up 1 base; unmatched junction bases: 12. The CDR3 spans 19 residues. The V gene's germline CDR1 is KGHDR and CDR2 SFDVKD. CDR3 loop: CATSDPLPKAGENTGELFF. CDR3 nucleotides: TGTGCCACCAGTGATCCACTGCCCAAAGCGGGAGAGAACACCGGGGAGCTGTTTTTT.

This chain connects TRBV28 to TRBJ1-1, with no clear D. V dropped 4 bases and J dropped 0 bases, with 15 bases sitting between them. Per germline, CDR1 MDHEN and CDR2 SYDVKM. CDR3 length equals 16 residues. The CDR3 reads CASSSTQTGLNTEAFF. The CDR3 nucleotides are TGTGCCAGCAGTTCGACCCAAACCGGATTGAACACTGAAGCTTTCTTT.

CDR3 coding DNA: TGTGCCAGTATAGCGGGACTTACCTACGAGCAGTACTTC. Translated, it gives CASIAGLTYEQYF. V gene TRBV11-1 combines with J gene TRBJ2-7, with 8 bases identical to TRBD2. There are 13 residues in the CDR3. Germline V gene data show CDR1 as SGHAT and CDR2 as FQDESV (reference sequence). The junction had 6 bases not matched to a gene; V was cut back by 9 bases and J by 2 bases.

The chain combines TRBV7-9 with TRBJ2-3, with 7 positions matching TRBD2. J lost 3 bases, V lost 1 base, and 4 bases had no gene match. Germline V gene sequence: CDR1 SEHNR, CDR2 FQNEAQ (reference sequence). The CDR3 is 15 residues long. The CDR3 DNA reads as TGTGCCAGCAGCTTAGATAGCGGGTTGACAGATACGCAGTATTTT. Residues: CASSLDSGLTDTQYF.

This clonotype showed up just a few times. The J gene is TRBJ1-1, the V gene TRBV28; D is unresolved. The ends were cut back, 2 bases at V and 2 bases at J, with 6 bases in the middle. This CDR3 is built from 13 residues. Germline V gene sequence: CDR1 MDHEN, CDR2 SYDVKM. The CDR3 is CASSLPINTEAFF. The CDR3 region has the DNA TGTGCCAGCAGTTTACCCATCAACACTGAAGCTTTCTTT.

This rearrangement joins TRBV6-2 or TRBV6-3 to TRBJ1-2, with D unclear. The CDR3 is 14 amino acids. Germline values: CDR1 MNHEY, CDR2 SVGEGT. Trimming shortened V by 5 bases and J by 1 base, and 11 bases separated the two germline ends. CDR3 sequence (DNA): TGTGCCAGCAGTGAAACCGGGAATAACTATGGCTACACCTTC. Protein: CASSETGNNYGYTF.

This clonotype is a singleton in its sample. The chain has TRBV28 and TRBJ2-7, with 7 positions matching TRBD2. The trim removed 4 bases at V and 5 bases at J, leaving 5 bases unmatched. Looked up from germline, CDR1 is MDHEN and CDR2 is SYDVKM. This CDR3 is 13 amino acids long. The CDR3 nucleotides are TGTGCCAGCAGTTCGGGACTAAACAACGAGCAGTACTTC. Translation gives CASSSGLNNEQYF.

Points on this clonotype: Just one base apart from a much larger clone, this may be a read error. CDR3: CRTGGTVNTEAFF. The DNA for the CDR3 is TGCAGGACAGGCGGGACAGTGAACACTGAAGCTTTCTTT. This rearrangement joins TRBV20-1 to TRBJ1-1, with 7 bases lining up with TRBD1. CDR3 size: 13 residues. Per the germline V gene, CDR1 is DFQATT and CDR2 is SNEGSKA (reference sequence).

Ten or more counts support this clonotype. V usage is TRBV6-1 and J usage is TRBJ1-1; no reliable D call. Germline V CDR1 and CDR2: MNHNS, SASEGT. CDR3 length: 13 residues. V was pared by 7 bases and J by 4 bases, with 13 bases between. Here the CDR3 reads CASTPIGSTEAFF. CDR3 DNA sequence: TGTGCCAGCACCCCGATCGGGAGCACTGAAGCTTTCTTT.

This clonotype was counted between two and nine times. The chain joins TRBV6-5 to TRBJ2-5; 11 nucleotides agree with TRBD2. This CDR3 spans 18 amino acids. The V and J ends lost 2 bases and 1 base, in that order; junction bases with no gene match: 9. The germline V gene encodes CDR1 MNHEY and CDR2 SVGAGI. The CDR3 sequence is CASSYPTPGLAAQETQYF. The CDR3, as DNA: TGTGCCAGCAGTTACCCCACACCGGGACTAGCGGCCCAAGAGACCCAGTACTTC.

This chain connects TRBV7-9 to TRBJ2-2; 8 nucleotides align to TRBD2. CDR3 size: 19 residues. With 2 bases clipped from V and 6 bases from J, the junction kept 17 bases outside the gene matches. Germline V gene sequence: CDR1 SEHNR, CDR2 FQNEAQ (reference sequence). The CDR3 nucleotides read TGTGCCAGCAGCTTATCATTACTCCGGCGCGGGAGGTTGTCCGGGGAGCTGTTTTTT. Protein sequence: CASSLSLLRRGRLSGELFF.

This clonotype was seen a handful of times. This chain joins TRBV2 and TRBJ2-3, with 9 bases fitting TRBD2. V shed 4 bases and J 0 bases; nucleotides not matched to a gene: 2. The V gene's germline CDR1 is SNHLY and CDR2 FYNNEI. CDR3 length: 15 residues. This CDR3 is CASSGLAGSTDTQYF. CDR3 bases: TGTGCCAGCAGTGGGCTAGCGGGGAGCACAGATACGCAGTATTTT.

This clonotype was found a few times. One end of the junction does not line up with germline, which may come from a read error. The chain is built from TRBV28 and TRBJ2-3, with 7 bases that match TRBD1. Germline lookup yields CDR1 MDHEN and CDR2 SYDVKM. This CDR3 region has 17 residues. DNA for the CDR3: TGTGCCACCAGTGATCTCACCCGGGGACAGAGCACAGATACGCAGTATTTT. It translates to CATSDLTRGQSTDTQYF. Combining the CDR3 with reference TRBV28 and TRBJ2-3 gives the whole variable domain DVKVTQSSRYLVKRTGEKVFLECVQDMDHENMFWYRQDPGLGLRLIYFSYDVKMKEKGDIPEGYSVSREKKERFSLILESASTNQTSMYLCATSDLTRGQSTDTQYFGPGTRLTVL.

The rearrangement uses TRBV20-1 and TRBJ1-6; a weak D match, TRBD1 (5 bases). The CDR3 is 13 residues long. V dropped 5 bases and J dropped 7 bases, with 12 bases sitting between them. Germline V CDR1 and CDR2: DFQATT, SNEGSKA (reference sequence). The CDR3 loop reads CSAGPAGNSPLHF. For the CDR3, the DNA is TGCAGTGCTGGGCCGGCAGGGAATTCACCCCTCCACTTT.

The J gene is TRBJ2-3, the V gene TRBV7-2; a weak D match, TRBD2 (5 bases). The CDR3 length is 14 residues. V lost 2 bases to trimming and J lost 2 bases, with 8 bases between them. Germline V lookup: CDR1 SGHTA, CDR2 FQGNSA. CDR3 region: CASSLSLATDTQYF. Written as DNA, the CDR3 is TGTGCCAGCAGCTTAAGTCTAGCCACAGATACGCAGTATTTT. The variable domain in full, completed from reference TRBV7-2 and TRBJ2-3, reads GAGVSQSPSNKVTEKGKDVELRCDPISGHTALYWYRQSLGQGLEFLIYFQGNSAPDKSGLPSDRFSAERTGGSVSTLTIQRTQQEDSAVYLCASSLSLATDTQYFGPGTRLTVL.

This clonotype has only a few counts. The genes are TRBV20-1 and TRBJ1-4, with D perhaps TRBD1 (5 bases). The CDR3 contains 12 residues. Germline lookup yields CDR1 DFQATT and CDR2 SNEGSKA (reference sequence). V lost 1 base and J 7 bases, leaving 7 bases between the germline ends. DNA of the CDR3: TGCAGTGCTAGAGGGGGGAGTGAAAAACTGTTTTTT. This sequence encodes CSARGGSEKLFF.